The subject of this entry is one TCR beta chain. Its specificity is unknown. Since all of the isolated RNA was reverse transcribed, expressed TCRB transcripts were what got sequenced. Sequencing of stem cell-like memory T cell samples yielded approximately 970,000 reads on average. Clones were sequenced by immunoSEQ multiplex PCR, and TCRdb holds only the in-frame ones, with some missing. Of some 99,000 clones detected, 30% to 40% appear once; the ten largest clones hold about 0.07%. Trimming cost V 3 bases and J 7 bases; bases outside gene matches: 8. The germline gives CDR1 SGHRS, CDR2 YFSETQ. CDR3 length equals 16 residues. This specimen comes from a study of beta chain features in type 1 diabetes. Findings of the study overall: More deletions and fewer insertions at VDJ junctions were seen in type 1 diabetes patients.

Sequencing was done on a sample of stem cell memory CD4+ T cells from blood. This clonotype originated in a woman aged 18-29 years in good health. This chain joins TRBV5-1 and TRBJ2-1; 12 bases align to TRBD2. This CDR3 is CASSWETSGRGNEQFF. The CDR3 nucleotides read TGCGCCAGCAGCTGGGAGACTAGCGGGAGAGGGAATGAGCAGTTCTTC.